The present T cell receptor beta chain was sequenced within a study of blood T cell repertoires in COVID-19. About the study: PBMCs, B-cell-depleted T cells, or T cells provided the cDNA or gDNA that made up the material.

Using immunoSEQ multiplex PCR, the repertoire was profiled, and TCRdb retains in-frame clones only, with some absent. The sample lists around 250,000 clones, around 90% occurring once. This CDR3 is 17 amino acids long. The V segment lost 2 bases and the J segment 0 bases; nucleotides outside the gene matches: 8. The germline CDR1 and CDR2 sequences are MGHRA and YSYEKL. Sequenced: PBMCs or T cells enriched from blood (not recorded which). The origin of this receptor is a man in his forties who had been exposed to COVID-19. The V gene is TRBV4-1, the J gene TRBJ2-3, with 7 bases fitting TRBD2. The CDR3 DNA reads TGCGCCAGCAGCCAAAGACAGCGGGAAGCTAGCACAGATACGCAGTATTTT. Amino acid sequence: CASSQRQREASTDTQYF.